This T cell receptor (beta chain) was sequenced during a study of T-cell reconstitution after alpha-beta-depleted transplantation in children. Researchers prepared the TCRbeta library using unique molecular identifiers, the study reports. TCRdb itself ran the PCR reads through MiXCR, one entry per CDR3 protein. This sample has fewer than 700,000 distinct CDR3 sequences, with under 25% found just once. This CDR3 has 14 residues. V shed 2 bases and J shed 2 bases, with 9 bases lying between them. The germline V gene has CDR1 SGHKS and CDR2 YYEKEE (reference sequence). The study's findings and limits: Alpha-beta T cells about two months after transplant reportedly derived from several hundred expanded graft clones. Counts and diversity of T cells one year after transplant came mostly from newly produced T cells.

Comment on this clonotype: Antigen: not known.

This specimen consisted of PBMCs, mostly from graft donor cells, obtained 360 days after TCRalphabeta/CD19-depleted stem cell transplant. The chain couples TRBV5-5 to TRBJ2-3; no firm D call. The TCR comes from a boy younger than two who had a stem cell transplant for acute myeloid leukemia, so the T cells may come from the graft donor. In nucleotides, the CDR3 is TGTGCCAGCAGCTTATATAATCCCACAGATACGCAGTATTTT. Translation: CASSLYNPTDTQYF.